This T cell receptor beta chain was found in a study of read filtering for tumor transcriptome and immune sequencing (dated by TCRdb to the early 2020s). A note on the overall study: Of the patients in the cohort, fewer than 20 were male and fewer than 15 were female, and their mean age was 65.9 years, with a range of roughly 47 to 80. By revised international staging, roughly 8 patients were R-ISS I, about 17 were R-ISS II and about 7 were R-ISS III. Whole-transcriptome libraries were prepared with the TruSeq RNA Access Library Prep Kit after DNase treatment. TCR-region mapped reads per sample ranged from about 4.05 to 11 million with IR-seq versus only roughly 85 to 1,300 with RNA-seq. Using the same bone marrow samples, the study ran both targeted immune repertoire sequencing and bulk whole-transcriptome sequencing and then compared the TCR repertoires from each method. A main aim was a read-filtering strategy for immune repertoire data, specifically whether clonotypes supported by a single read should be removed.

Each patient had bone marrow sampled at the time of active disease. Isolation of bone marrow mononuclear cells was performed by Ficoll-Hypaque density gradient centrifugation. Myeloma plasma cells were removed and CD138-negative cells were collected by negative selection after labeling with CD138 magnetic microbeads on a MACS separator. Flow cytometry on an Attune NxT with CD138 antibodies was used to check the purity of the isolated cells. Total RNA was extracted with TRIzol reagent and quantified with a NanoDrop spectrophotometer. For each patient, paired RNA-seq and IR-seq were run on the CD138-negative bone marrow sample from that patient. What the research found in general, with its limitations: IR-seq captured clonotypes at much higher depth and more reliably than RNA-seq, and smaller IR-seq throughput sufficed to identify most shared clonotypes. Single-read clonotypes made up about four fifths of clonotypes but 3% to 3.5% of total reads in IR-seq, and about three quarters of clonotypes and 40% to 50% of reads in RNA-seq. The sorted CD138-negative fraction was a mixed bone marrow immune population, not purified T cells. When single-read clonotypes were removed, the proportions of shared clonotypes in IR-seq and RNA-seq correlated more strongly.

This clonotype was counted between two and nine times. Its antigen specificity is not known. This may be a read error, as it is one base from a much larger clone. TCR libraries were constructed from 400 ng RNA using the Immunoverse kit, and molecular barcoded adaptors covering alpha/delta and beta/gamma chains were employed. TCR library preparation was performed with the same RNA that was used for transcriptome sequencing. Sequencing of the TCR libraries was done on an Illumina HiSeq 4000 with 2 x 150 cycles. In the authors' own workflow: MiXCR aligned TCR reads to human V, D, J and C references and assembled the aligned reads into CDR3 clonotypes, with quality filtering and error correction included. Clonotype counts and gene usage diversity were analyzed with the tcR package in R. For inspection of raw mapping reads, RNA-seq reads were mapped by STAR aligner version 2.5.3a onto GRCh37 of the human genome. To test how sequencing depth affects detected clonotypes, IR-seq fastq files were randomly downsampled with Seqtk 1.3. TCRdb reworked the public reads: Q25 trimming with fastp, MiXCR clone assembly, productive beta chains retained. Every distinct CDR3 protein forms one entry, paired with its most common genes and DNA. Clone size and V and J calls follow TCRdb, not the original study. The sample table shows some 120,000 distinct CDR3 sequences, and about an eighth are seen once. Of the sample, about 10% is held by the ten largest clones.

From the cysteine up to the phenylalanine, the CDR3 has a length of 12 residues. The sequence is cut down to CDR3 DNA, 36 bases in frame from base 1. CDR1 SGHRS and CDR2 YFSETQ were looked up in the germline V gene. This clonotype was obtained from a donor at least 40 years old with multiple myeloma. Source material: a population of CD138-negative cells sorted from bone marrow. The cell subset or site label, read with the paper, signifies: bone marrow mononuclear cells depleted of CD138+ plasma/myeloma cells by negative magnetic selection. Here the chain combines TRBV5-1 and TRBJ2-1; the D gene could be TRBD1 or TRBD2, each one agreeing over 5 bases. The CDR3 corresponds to CATSEGPNEQFF. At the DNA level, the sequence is TGCGCCACCAGCGAGGGACCGAATGAGCAGTTCTTC.